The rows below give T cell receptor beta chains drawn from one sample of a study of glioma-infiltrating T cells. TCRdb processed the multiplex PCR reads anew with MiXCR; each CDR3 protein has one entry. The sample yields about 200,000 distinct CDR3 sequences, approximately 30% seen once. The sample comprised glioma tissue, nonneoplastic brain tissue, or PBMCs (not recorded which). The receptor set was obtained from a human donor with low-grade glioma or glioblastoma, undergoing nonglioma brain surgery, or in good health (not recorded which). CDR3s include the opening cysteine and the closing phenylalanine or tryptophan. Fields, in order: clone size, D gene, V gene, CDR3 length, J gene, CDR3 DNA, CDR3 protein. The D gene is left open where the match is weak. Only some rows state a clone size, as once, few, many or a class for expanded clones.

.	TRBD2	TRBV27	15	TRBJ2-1	TGTGCCAGCAGTCGGGGGACTAGCGGGGGAAATGAGCAGTTCTTC	CASSRGTSGGNEQFF
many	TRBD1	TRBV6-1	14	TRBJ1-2	TGTGCCAGCAGTAAACAGGGGGCGTTGGATGGCTACACCTTC	CASSKQGALDGYTF
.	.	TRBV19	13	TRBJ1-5	TGTGCCAGTAGTAGGGACCGAGATCAGCCCAAGCATTTT	CASSRDRDQPKHF
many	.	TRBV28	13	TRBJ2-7	TGTGCCAGCAGTCGCTTAGACGGTTCCGAGCAGTACTTC	CASSRLDGSEQYF
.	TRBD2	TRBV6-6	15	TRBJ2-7	TGTGCCAGCAGTCGAAGTAGCGGGAGTAACCACGAGCAGTACTTC	CASSRSSGSNHEQYF
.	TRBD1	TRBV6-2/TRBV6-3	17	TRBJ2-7	TGTGCCAGCAGTCGACGCGGCGGCGGGACAGGGAGGAACGAGCAGTCCTTC	CASSRRGGGTGRNEQSF
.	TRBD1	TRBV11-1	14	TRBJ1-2	TGTGCCAGCAGCGGACCGGGACAGTTCTATGGCTACACCTTC	CASSGPGQFYGYTF
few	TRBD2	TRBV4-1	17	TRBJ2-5	TGCGCCAGCAGCCCCGTACTAGCGGGAACGGGGGGAGAGACCCAGTACTTC	CASSPVLAGTGGETQYF
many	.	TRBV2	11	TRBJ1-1	TGTGCCAGCAGTGAACTTCCGCCTGGCTGCTTT	CASSELPPGCF
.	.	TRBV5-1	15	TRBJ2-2	TGCGCCAGCAGGCACGACAGACTGAACACCGGGGAGCTGTTTTTT	CASRHDRLNTGELFF
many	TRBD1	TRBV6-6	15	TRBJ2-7	TGTGCCAGCAGTTACTCCCTCGGACAGGACTACGAGCAGTACTTC	CASSYSLGQDYEQYF
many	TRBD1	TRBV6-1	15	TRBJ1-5	TGTGCCAGCAGTGCCGGGACAGGGAACAATCAGCCCCAGCATTTT	CASSAGTGNNQPQHF
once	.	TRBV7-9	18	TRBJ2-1	TGTGCCAGCAGCTTAAGGGTTTTGGCGGGAAGCTCCTACAATGAGCAGTTCTTC	CASSLRVLAGSSYNEQFF
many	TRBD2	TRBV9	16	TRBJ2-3	TGTGCCAGCAGCGTAGCGGATAGCGGGAGTGCAGATACGCAGTATTTT	CASSVADSGSADTQYF
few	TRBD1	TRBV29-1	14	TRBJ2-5	TGCAGCGTTGAAACTGAGGGCAGGGGGGAGACCCAGTACTTC	CSVETEGRGETQYF
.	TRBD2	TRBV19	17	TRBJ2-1	TGTGCCAGTATGGGGGTTAGGGGAGGGGTTTCCTACAATGAGCAGTTCTTC	CASMGVRGGVSYNEQFF
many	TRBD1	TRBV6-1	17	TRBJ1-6	TGTGCCAGCAGTAATTCCAGACAGGGCGATAGTAATTCACCCCTCCACTTT	CASSNSRQGDSNSPLHF
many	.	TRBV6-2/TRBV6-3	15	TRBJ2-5	TGTGCCAGCAGTTCCTCACCCGGGGAACAAGAGACCCAGTACTTC	CASSSSPGEQETQYF
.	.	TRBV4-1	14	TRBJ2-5	TGCGCCAGCAGCCAACAGGGGGGCATGGAGACCCAGTACTTC	CASSQQGGMETQYF